Here is one TCR beta chain with its context. Its antigen specificity is not known. No much larger clone exists at a distance of one base, and base qualities are not known. The sample belongs to a study of OX40 agonist ivuxolimab in advanced cancers. Study-wide context: The costimulatory receptor OX40 (CD134) was targeted by ivuxolimab, a fully human IgG2 agonistic monoclonal antibody. A male proportion of 82.7% and a mean age of 60 years, ranging from 23 to 79, were recorded for the dose-escalation cohort. Intravenous ivuxolimab was administered to patients every 2 weeks at six dose levels: 0.01, 0.1, 0.3, 1.5, 3 and 10 mg/kg. Peripheral TCRbeta sequencing was intended to test whether TCR sequence diversity was altered and clonal T-cell expansion was caused by ivuxolimab. Among the approximately 54 dose-escalation patients, some 20 had hepatocellular carcinoma, roughly 15 melanoma, 9 renal cell carcinoma and 9 head and neck cancer. Partial responses occurred in three dose-escalation patients, of whom one had hepatocellular carcinoma and two had cutaneous melanoma. Prior anti-PD-1, anti-PD-L1 or anti-CTLA-4 therapy was permitted, and checkpoint inhibitors had been received by less than 45% of dose-escalation patients. The paper covers the monotherapy dose-escalation part of the phase I ivuxolimab trial, which included N ≈ 54 patients.

What the authors observed across the whole study: The antigen specificity of the peripheral T cells that underwent clonal expansion was not determined. Partial responders in the 0.1-3.0 mg/kg groups had among the lowest normalized peripheral clonal expansion, especially among CD8+ T cells. Low levels of normalized T-cell clonal expansion were also seen in some nonresponding patients. At doses of 0.1 to 3.0 mg/kg, clonal expansion of both CD4+ and CD8+ blood T cells was observed from baseline to week 6. After ivuxolimab, more expanded clones were found on average in CD8+ T cells than in CD4+ T cells.

The CDR3 contains 15 residues, cysteine and phenylalanine counted. The kept DNA is CDR3 alone, 45 bases in frame from the first base. CDR1 SGHTA and CDR2 FQGNSA were looked up in the germline V gene. Germline trimming: 4 bases from V, 1 base from J; junction bases outside gene matches: 3. Patients with autoimmune disease history or receiving systemic immunosuppression were excluded from the trial. Peripheral blood for TCR sequencing was collected from all dose cohorts at baseline, on cycle 4 day 1, and on cycle 7 day 1. The samples were drawn from a first-in-human, open-label, multicenter phase I dose-escalation trial of ivuxolimab. The trial enrolled adults with locally advanced or metastatic head and neck squamous cell, hepatocellular, melanoma or renal cell carcinoma. Before TCR sequencing, CD4+ T cells and CD8+ T cells from peripheral blood were sorted into separate populations. Genomic DNA was isolated from the sorted cells so that the TCRbeta CDR3 region could be sequenced. The immunoSEQ Assay was used for sequencing of TCRbeta CDR3 regions. TCRdb carries this immuneACCESS record with in-frame sequences only. Its versions omit some clonotypes, under half of them owing to an unresolved V gene in the studies checked, with the rest unexplained. The sample table lists 35,000 to 40,000 clones, over 65% of them with a count of one. The ten top clones hold approximately 12% of the sample.

This clonotype originated in an adult with an advanced solid tumor such as melanoma, head and neck, liver or kidney cancer. The source was CD4+ or CD8+ T cells sorted from blood, collected in a trial of the OX40 agonist ivuxolimab. This sequence uses TRBV7-2 and TRBJ2-2; TRBD2 fits 7 bases in the junction. The nucleotide sequence reads TGTGCCAGCAGCTCGGGAGGACTGAACACCGGGGAGCTGTTTTTT. Its product reads: CASSSGGLNTGELFF.